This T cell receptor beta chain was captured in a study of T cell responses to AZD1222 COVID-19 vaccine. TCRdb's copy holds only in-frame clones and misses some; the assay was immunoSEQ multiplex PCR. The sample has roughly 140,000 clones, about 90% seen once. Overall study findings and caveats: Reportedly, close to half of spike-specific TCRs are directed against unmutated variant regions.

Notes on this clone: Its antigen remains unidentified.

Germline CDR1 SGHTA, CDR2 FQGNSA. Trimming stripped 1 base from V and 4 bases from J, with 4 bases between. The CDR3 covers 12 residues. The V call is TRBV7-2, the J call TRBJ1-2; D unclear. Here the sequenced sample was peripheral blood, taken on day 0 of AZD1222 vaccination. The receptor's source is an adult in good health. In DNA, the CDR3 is TGTGCCAGCAGCTTAGGACCCTATGGCTACACCTTC. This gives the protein CASSLGPYGYTF.